This entry is about one T cell receptor beta chain. Authors' processing steps: Reference gene primers were amplified, and this amplification served to estimate nucleated cell counts. TCRdb's copy holds only in-frame clones and misses some; the assay was immunoSEQ multiplex PCR. V, J and clone size were drawn from that table, and D and trimming were deduced from the DNA. The table has 220,000 or so clones, roughly 90% seen once. This entry belongs to a study of blood T cell repertoires in COVID-19. For the study at large: In each case, the material was cDNA or gDNA derived from T cells, B-cell-depleted T cells, or PBMCs.

Germline V gene sequence: CDR1 MNHEY, CDR2 SMNVEV (reference sequence). The CDR3 is 14 amino acids. The ends were cut back, 2 bases at V and 1 base at J, with 8 bases in the middle. This rearrangement joins TRBV27 to TRBJ1-1; a possible D gene is TRBD1 (6 bases). The sequence derives from a man aged 25-40 years who had been exposed to COVID-19. Sample: PBMCs or T cells enriched from blood (not recorded which). This CDR3 is CASSLRGSNTEAFF. CDR3 nucleotide sequence: TGTGCCAGCAGTTTAAGGGGGTCGAACACTGAAGCTTTCTTT.